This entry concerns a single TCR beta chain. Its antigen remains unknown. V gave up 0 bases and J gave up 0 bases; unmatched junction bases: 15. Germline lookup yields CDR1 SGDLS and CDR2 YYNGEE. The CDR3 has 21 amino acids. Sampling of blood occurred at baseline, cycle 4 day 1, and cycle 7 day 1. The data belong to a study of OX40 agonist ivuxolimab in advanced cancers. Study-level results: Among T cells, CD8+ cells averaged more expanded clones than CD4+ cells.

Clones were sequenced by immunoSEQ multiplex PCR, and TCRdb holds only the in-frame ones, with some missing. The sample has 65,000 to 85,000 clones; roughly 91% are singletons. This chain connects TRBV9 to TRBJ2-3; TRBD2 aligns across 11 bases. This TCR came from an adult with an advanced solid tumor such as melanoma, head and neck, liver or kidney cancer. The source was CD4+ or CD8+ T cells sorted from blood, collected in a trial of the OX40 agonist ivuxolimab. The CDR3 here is CASSVEGRGLAGLGSTDTQYF. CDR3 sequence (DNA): TGTGCCAGCAGCGTAGAGGGGAGAGGACTAGCGGGCCTAGGAAGCACAGATACGCAGTATTTT.